This T cell receptor (beta chain) was sequenced during a study of cytomegalovirus exposure and HLA in healthy donors. Study-level results: Among the most significant clusters, several appeared linked to common viral pathogens in a later analysis. Certain indistinguishable V segments, among them TRBV6-2 and TRBV6-3, were excluded.

The PCR used 60 Vbeta and 13 Jbeta primers. Assay used: immunoSEQ multiplex PCR; TCRdb lists only in-frame clones, some missing. This table holds 150,000 to 200,000 clones, less than 90% found once. As to this clone: Antigen unknown.

Healthy people donating bone marrow made up the donors. Germline CDR1 reads MNHEY; CDR2 reads SMNVEV (reference sequence). The junction had 7 bases not matched to a gene; V was cut back by 4 bases and J by 1 base. The CDR3 extends over 16 amino acids. The chain couples TRBV27 to TRBJ2-3; the match to TRBD2 covers 8 bases. This receptor was taken from a man aged 25 to 45 in good health and CMV-seronegative. The material sequenced was PBMCs. DNA of the CDR3: TGTGCCAGCAGTTCCTCTGTTAGCGGGGGCACAGATACGCAGTATTTT. The encoded protein is CASSSSVSGGTDTQYF.